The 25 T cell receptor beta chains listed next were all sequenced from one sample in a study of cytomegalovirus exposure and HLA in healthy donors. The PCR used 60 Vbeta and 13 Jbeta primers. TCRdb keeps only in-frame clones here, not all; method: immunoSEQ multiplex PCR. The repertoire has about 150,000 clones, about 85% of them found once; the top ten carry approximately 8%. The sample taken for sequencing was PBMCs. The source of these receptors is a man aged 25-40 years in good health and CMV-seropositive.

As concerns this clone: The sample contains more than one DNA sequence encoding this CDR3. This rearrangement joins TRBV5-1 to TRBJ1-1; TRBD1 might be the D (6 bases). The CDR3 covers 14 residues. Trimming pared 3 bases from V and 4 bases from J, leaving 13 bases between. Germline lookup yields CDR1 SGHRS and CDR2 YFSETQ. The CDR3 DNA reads TGCGCCAGCAGCTGGGGGGGCGAGGGCACTGAAGCTTTCTTT. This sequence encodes CASSWGGEGTEAFF.

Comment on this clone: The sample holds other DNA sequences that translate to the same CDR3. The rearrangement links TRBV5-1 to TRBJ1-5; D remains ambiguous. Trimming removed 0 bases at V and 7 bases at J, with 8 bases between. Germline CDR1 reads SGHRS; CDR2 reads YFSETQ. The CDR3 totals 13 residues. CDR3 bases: TGCGCCAGCAGCTTGGAGCTCAACCAGCCCCAGCATTTT. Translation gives CASSLELNQPQHF.

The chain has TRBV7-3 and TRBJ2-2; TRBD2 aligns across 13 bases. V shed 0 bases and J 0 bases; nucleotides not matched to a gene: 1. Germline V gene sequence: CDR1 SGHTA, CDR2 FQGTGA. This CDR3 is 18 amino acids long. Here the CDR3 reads CASSLTTSGRTNTGELFF. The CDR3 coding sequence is TGTGCCAGCAGCTTAACGACTAGCGGGAGGACGAACACCGGGGAGCTGTTTTTT.

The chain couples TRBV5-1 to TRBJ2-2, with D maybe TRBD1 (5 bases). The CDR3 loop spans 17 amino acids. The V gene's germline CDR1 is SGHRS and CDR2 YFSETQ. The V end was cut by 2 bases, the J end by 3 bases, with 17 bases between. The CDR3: CASSFGEATVHTGELFF. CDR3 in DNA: TGCGCCAGCAGCTTTGGGGAAGCGACAGTGCACACCGGGGAGCTGTTTTTT.

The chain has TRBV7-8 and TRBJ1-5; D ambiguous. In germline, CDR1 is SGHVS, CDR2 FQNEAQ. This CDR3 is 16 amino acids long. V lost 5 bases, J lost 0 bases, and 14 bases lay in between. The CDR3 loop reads CASSLEATISNQPQHF. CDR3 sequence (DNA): TGTGCCAGCAGCCTCGAGGCAACGATTAGCAATCAGCCCCAGCATTTT.

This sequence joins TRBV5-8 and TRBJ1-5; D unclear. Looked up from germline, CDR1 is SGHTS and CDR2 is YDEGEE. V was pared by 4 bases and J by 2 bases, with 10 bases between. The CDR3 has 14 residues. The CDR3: CASSPNSGNQPQHF. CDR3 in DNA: TGTGCCAGCAGCCCAAATTCGGGCAATCAGCCCCAGCATTTT.

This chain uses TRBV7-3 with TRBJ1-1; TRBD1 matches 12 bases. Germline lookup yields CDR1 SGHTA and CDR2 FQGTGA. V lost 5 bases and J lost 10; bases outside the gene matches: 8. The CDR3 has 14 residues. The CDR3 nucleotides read TGTGCCAGCAGCCCACAGGGACAGGGGGCTGGAGCTTTCTTT. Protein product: CASSPQGQGAGAFF.

CDR3: CASGSGQGTDTQYF. CDR3 coding DNA: TGTGCTAGTGGCTCCGGACAGGGGACAGATACGCAGTATTTT. The V and J genes are TRBV12-5 and TRBJ2-3, with TRBD1 matching over 9 bases. The V gene's germline CDR1 is LGHNT and CDR2 FRNRAP. Losses at the gene ends were 6 bases for V and 3 bases for J; bases not matched to a gene: 4. The CDR3 covers 14 residues. Full variable domain (remainder filled in from reference TRBV12-5 and TRBJ2-3): DARVTQTPRHKVTEMGQEVTMRCQPILGHNTVFWYRQTMMQGLELLAYFRNRAPLDDSGMPKDRFSAEMPDATLATLKIQPSEPRDSAVYFCASGSGQGTDTQYFGPGTRLTVL.

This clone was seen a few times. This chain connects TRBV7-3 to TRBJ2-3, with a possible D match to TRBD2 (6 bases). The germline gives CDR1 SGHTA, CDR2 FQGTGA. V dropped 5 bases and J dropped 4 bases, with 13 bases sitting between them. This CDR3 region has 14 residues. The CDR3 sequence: CASSAGGGADTQYF. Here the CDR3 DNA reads TGTGCCAGCAGCGCCGGAGGAGGGGCAGATACGCAGTATTTT.

Here the CDR3 reads CASSEGGGAKGYEQYF. The CDR3 DNA reads TGTGCCAGCAGTGAAGGAGGGGGGGCGAAAGGATACGAGCAGTACTTC. J is TRBJ2-7 and V is TRBV6-1, with D possibly being TRBD2 (7 bases). The CDR3 totals 16 residues. Trimming removed 1 base from V and 4 bases from J, with 17 bases in between. From germline, CDR1 is MNHNS and CDR2 SASEGT.

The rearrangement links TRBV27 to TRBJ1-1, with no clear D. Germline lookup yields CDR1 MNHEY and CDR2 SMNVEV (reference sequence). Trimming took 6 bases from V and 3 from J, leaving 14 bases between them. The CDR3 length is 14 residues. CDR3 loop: CASRPLPSDTEAFF. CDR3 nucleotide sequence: TGTGCCAGCAGGCCTTTACCTAGCGACACTGAAGCTTTCTTT.

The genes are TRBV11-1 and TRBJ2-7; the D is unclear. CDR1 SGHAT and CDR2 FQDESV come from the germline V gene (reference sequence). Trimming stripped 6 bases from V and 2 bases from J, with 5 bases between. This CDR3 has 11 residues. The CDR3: CASSKPYEQYF. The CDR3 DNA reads TGTGCCAGCAGTAAGCCCTACGAGCAGTACTTC. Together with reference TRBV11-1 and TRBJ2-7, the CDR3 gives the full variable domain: EAEVAQSPRYKITEKSQAVAFWCDPISGHATLYWYRQILGQGPELLVQFQDESVVDDSQLPKDRFSAERLKGVDSTLKIQPAELGDSAMYLCASSKPYEQYFGPGTRLTVT.

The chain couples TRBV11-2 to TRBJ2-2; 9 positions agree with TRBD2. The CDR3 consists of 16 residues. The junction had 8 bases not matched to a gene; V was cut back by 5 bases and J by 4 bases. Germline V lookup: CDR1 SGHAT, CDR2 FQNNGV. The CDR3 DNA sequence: TGTGCCAGCAGCCCTTTAGCGGGAGCGGGCACCGGGGAGCTGTTTTTT. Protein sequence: CASSPLAGAGTGELFF.

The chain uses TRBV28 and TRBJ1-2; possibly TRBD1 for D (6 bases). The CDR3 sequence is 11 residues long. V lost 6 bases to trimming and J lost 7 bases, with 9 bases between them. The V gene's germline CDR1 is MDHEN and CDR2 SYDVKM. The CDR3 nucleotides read TGTGCCAGCAGGTCGACAGGTGGCTACACCTTC. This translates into CASRSTGGYTF.

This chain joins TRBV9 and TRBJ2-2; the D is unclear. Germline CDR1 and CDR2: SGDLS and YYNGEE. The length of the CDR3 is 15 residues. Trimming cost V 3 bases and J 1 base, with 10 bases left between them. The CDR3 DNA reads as TGTGCCAGCAGCGACGGCGGAGTGAACACCGGGGAGCTGTTTTTT. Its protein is CASSDGGVNTGELFF.

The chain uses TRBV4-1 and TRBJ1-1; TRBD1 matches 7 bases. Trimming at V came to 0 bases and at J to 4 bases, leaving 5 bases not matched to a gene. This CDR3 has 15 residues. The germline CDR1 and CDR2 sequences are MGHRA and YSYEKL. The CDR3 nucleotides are TGCGCCAGCAGCCAAGACTCAGGGGGAATCACTGAAGCTTTCTTT. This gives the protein CASSQDSGGITEAFF.

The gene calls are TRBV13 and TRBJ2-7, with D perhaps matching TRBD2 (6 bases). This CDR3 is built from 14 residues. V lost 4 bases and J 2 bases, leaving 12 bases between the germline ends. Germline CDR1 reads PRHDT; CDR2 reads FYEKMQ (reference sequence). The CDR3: CASSSGLATYEQYF. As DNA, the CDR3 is TGTGCCAGCAGCTCGGGACTGGCCACCTACGAGCAGTACTTC.

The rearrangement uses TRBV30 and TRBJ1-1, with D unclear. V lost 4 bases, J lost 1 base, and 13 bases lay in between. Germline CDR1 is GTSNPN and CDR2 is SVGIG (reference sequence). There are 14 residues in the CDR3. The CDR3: CAWISRLANTEAFF. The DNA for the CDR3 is TGTGCCTGGATTTCCAGGCTGGCGAACACTGAAGCTTTCTTT.

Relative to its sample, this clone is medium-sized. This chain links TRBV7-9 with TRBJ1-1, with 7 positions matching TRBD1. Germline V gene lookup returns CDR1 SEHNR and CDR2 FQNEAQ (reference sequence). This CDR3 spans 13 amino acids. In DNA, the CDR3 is TGTGCTTCCACCGGGACAGCGAACACTGAAGCTTTCTTT. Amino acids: CASTGTANTEAFF.

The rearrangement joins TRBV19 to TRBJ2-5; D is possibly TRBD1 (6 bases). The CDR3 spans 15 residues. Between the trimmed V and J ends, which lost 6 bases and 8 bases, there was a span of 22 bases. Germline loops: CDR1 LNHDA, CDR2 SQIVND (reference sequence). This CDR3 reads CASSLGGTRVGTQYF. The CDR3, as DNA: TGTGCCAGTAGCCTAGGGGGTACAAGGGTGGGTACCCAGTACTTC.

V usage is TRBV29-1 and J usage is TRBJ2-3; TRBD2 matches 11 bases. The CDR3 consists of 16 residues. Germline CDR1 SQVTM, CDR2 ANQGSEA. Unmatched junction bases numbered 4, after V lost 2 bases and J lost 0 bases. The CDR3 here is CSVEKPSGGSTDTQYF. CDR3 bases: TGCAGCGTTGAAAAGCCTAGCGGGGGGAGCACAGATACGCAGTATTTT.

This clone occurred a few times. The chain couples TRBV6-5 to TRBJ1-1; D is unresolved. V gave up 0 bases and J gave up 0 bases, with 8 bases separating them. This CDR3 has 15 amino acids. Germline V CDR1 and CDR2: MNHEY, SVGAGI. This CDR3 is CASSYSSNLNTEAFF. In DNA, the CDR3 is TGTGCCAGCAGTTACTCGTCGAACTTGAACACTGAAGCTTTCTTT.

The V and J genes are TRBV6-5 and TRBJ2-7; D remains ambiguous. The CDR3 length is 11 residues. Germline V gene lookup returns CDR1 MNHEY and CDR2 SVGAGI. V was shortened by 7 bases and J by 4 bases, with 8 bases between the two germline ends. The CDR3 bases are TGTGCCAGCACATCCGGTTACGAGCAGTACTTC. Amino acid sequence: CASTSGYEQYF.

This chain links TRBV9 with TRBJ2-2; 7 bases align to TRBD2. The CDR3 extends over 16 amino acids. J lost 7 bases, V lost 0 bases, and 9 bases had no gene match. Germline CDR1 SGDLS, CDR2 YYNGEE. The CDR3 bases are TGTGCCAGCAGCGTAGACGGACTAGTGGGAATCGGGGAGCTGTTTTTT. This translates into CASSVDGLVGIGELFF.

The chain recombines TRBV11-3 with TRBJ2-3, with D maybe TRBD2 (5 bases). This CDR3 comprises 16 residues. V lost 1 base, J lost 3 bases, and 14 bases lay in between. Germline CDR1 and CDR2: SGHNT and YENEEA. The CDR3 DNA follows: TGTGCCAGCAGCTTAGGCGTATCTCGGGGAACAGATACGCAGTATTTT. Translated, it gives CASSLGVSRGTDTQYF.